This section outlines one T cell receptor beta chain sequence together with its context. Antigen: not known. The entry originates in a study of shared clonotypes between healthy human individuals. Deep was the level used in running the assay. The protocol was immunoSEQ multiplex PCR, while the TCRdb copy is restricted to in-frame clones and leaves out a portion. The repertoire holds about 1 million clones, with about three quarters as singletons. Study-wide findings and caveats: Generation probability values for non-shared clonotypes were lower than those for clonotypes shared by all four donors. With few donors, the genetic and exposure-history diversity represented was limited.

The material sequenced was memory CD4+ T cells sorted from blood. Subset: CD45RA-negative fraction. This clonotype originated in a man aged 18 to 29 in good health.

Written as DNA, the CDR3 is TGCAGCGTTCTCTTAACAGGGAAGGGCGAGCAGTACTTC. This sequence encodes CSVLLTGKGEQYF. The chain combines TRBV29-1 with TRBJ2-7, with D possibly being TRBD1 (6 bases). The germline V gene has CDR1 SQVTM and CDR2 ANQGSEA. The CDR3 is made up of 13 amino acids. Deletions cut 5 bases from V and 6 bases from J, with 17 bases between.